This T cell receptor (beta chain) was found in a study of T cell responses to AZD1222 COVID-19 vaccine. TCRdb keeps only in-frame clones here, not all; method: immunoSEQ multiplex PCR. In the table there are 100,000 to 150,000 clones, around nine tenths of which are singletons. V lost 7 bases, J lost 7 bases, and 3 bases stayed unmatched. Per the germline V gene, CDR1 is GTSNPN and CDR2 is SVGIG (reference sequence). The CDR3 runs 12 residues. The chain uses TRBV30 and TRBJ1-6, with 8 bases that match TRBD1. Sequencing was performed on peripheral blood, taken on day 0 of AZD1222 vaccination. The sequence came from an adult in good health. CDR3 amino acids: CASRQGNSPLHF. The CDR3, as DNA: TGTGCCTCCCGACAGGGGAATTCACCCCTCCACTTT.